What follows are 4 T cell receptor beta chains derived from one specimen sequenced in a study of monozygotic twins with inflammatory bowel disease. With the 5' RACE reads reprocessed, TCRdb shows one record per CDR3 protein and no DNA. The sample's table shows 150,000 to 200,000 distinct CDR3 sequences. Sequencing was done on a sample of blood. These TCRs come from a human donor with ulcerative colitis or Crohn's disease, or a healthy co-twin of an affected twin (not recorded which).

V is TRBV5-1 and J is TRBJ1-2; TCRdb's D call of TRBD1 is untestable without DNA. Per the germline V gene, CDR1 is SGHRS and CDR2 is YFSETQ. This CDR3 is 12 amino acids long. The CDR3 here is CASSPTTGGYTF.

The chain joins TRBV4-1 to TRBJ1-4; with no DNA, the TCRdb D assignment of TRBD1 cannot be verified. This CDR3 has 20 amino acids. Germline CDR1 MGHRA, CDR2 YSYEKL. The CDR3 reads CASSRQTAGTGYEYREKLFF.

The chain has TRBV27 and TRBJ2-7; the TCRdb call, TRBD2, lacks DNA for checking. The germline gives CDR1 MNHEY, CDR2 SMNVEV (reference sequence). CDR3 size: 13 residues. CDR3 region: CASSPMGGYEQYF.

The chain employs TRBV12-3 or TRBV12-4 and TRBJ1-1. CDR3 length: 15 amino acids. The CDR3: CASSLTAGLNTEAFF.